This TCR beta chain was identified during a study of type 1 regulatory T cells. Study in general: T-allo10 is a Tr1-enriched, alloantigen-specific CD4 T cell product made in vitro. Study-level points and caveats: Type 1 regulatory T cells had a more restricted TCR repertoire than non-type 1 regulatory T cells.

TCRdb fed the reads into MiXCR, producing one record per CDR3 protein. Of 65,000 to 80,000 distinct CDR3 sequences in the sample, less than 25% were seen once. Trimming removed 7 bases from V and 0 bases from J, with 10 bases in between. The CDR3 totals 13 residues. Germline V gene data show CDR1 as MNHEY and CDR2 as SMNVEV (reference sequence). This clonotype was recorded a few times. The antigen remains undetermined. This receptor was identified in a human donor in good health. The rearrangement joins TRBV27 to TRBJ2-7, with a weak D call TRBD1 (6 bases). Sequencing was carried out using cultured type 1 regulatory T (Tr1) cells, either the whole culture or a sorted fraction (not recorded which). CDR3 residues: CASKWTDSYEQYF. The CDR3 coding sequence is TGTGCCAGCAAATGGACAGACTCCTACGAGCAGTACTTC.